These T cell receptor beta chains were read from a single sample in a study of Ad26.COV2.S vaccination and SARS-CoV-2 variants. Method: immunoSEQ multiplex PCR; TCRdb's copy keeps in-frame clones and lacks some. The sample has 320,000 or so clones; almost 90% are singletons. The starting material was peripheral blood, obtained in a trial of Ad26.COV2.S vaccine versus placebo. Receptor source: a person between 18 and 65 years old who received the Ad26.COV2.S COVID-19 vaccine or a placebo. The CDR3 runs from the conserved cysteine through the conserved F or W. Each record gives: clone size, D gene, J gene, V gene, CDR3 protein, CDR3 DNA. The D gene is left open where the match is weak. Part of the rows lack a size; the others show once, few, many or a class for expanded clones.

>NA|TRBD2|TRBJ2-3|TRBV24-1
CATSDFGAGGTDTQYF
TGTGCCACCAGTGATTTTGGCGCGGGAGGGACAGATACGCAGTATTTT
>NA|NA|TRBJ1-4|TRBV5-4
CASSLYVDGYEKLFF
TGTGCCAGCAGCTTGTATGTCGACGGGTATGAAAAACTGTTTTTT
>few|NA|TRBJ1-5|TRBV6-2/TRBV6-3
CASSYSRGAQHF
TGTGCCAGCAGTTACTCGCGGGGGGCCCAGCATTTT
>NA|NA|TRBJ1-2|TRBV10-3
CALGRESDYGYTF
TGTGCCCTCGGGAGGGAATCTGACTATGGCTACACCTTC
>NA|NA|TRBJ2-7|TRBV16
CASSQDGPFYEQYF
TGTGCCAGCAGCCAAGACGGACCCTTCTACGAGCAGTACTTC
>NA|NA|TRBJ1-5|TRBV12-3/TRBV12-4
CASSFDSRGPQHF
TGTGCCAGCAGTTTCGACAGCCGCGGACCCCAGCATTTT
>NA|TRBD1|TRBJ1-3|TRBV7-6
CASSPMDRAEDTIYF
TGTGCCAGCAGCCCTATGGACAGGGCCGAGGACACCATATATTTT
>NA|TRBD1|TRBJ1-4|TRBV7-9
CASSTGDGLNEKLFF
TGTGCCAGCAGCACAGGGGACGGACTTAATGAAAAACTGTTTTTT
>NA|TRBD1|TRBJ1-5|TRBV18
CASSPQPGTGGFRSNQPQHF
TGTGCCAGCTCACCACAACCCGGGACAGGGGGTTTTAGAAGCAATCAGCCCCAGCATTTT
>NA|TRBD2|TRBJ2-1|TRBV19
CASSLAGSYNEQFF
TGTGCCAGTAGTCTAGCGGGCTCCTACAATGAGCAGTTCTTC
>NA|NA|TRBJ1-5|TRBV30
CAWSKMGGNQPQHF
TGTGCCTGGTCAAAAATGGGGGGCAATCAGCCCCAGCATTTT
>NA|TRBD1|TRBJ1-5|TRBV19
CASSAGQWNQPQHF
TGTGCCAGTAGTGCGGGACAGTGGAATCAGCCCCAGCATTTT
>NA|NA|TRBJ2-2|TRBV9
CASSVDRPNTGELFF
TGTGCCAGCAGCGTAGACAGGCCGAACACCGGGGAGCTGTTTTTT
>NA|NA|TRBJ2-1|TRBV7-9
CASSEFPSGLSYNEQFF
TGTGCCAGCAGCGAGTTCCCCTCTGGCCTCTCCTACAATGAGCAGTTCTTC
>once|NA|TRBJ1-2|TRBV7-2
CASSLAGTWSGGYGYTF
TGTGCCAGCAGCTTAGCTGGGACCTGGTCCGGGGGGTATGGCTACACCTTC
>NA|NA|TRBJ1-4|TRBV27
CASSPPGSEKLFF
TGTGCCAGCAGTCCCCCAGGCAGCGAAAAACTGTTTTTT
>NA|NA|TRBJ2-7|TRBV12-5
CASGPSGSLAEQYF
TGTGCTAGTGGCCCAAGCGGCTCCCTAGCGGAGCAGTACTTC
>NA|NA|TRBJ1-2|TRBV3-1/TRBV3-2
CASSQDGTPSYYGYTF
TGTGCCAGCAGCCAAGATGGCACCCCCAGTTACTATGGCTACACCTTC
>NA|TRBD1|TRBJ2-1|TRBV11-3
CASSLTTGGGEQFF
TGTGCCAGCAGCCTCACGACAGGGGGCGGTGAGCAGTTCTTC
>NA|TRBD1|TRBJ1-2|TRBV15
CATSSDTGTVYGYTF
TGTGCCACCAGCAGTGATACCGGGACAGTCTATGGCTACACCTTC
>NA|NA|TRBJ2-1|TRBV4-3
CASSQGSSSYNEQFF
TGCGCCAGCAGCCAAGGAAGTAGCTCCTACAATGAGCAGTTCTTC
>NA|TRBD2|TRBJ2-1|TRBV4-1
CASSQTSVVTYNEQFF
TGCGCCAGCAGCCAAACTAGCGTGGTTACCTACAATGAGCAGTTCTTC
>NA|NA|TRBJ2-6|TRBV19
CASSSTGTGANVLTF
TGTGCCAGTAGTTCCACAGGGACTGGGGCCAACGTCCTGACTTTC
>NA|NA|TRBJ1-4|TRBV4-3
CASSRIGEKLFF
TGCGCCAGCAGCCGAATCGGTGAAAAACTGTTTTTT
>NA|TRBD2|TRBJ2-1|TRBV6-5
CASSYSGGRQFF
TGTGCCAGCAGTTACTCGGGGGGGAGGCAGTTCTTC
>NA|NA|TRBJ1-1|TRBV7-2
CASSLEGTLNTEAFF
TGTGCCAGCAGCTTAGAGGGGACGCTGAACACTGAAGCTTTCTTT
>NA|NA|TRBJ2-1|TRBV6-2/TRBV6-3
CASSWPWTGNNEQFF
TGTGCCAGCAGTTGGCCCTGGACGGGCAACAATGAGCAGTTCTTC
>NA|NA|TRBJ1-1|TRBV10-2
CASMAGKNTEAFF
TGCGCCAGCATGGCTGGGAAGAACACTGAAGCTTTCTTT
>NA|NA|TRBJ2-3|TRBV11-2
CASSLGRVDTQYF
TGTGCCAGCAGCTTAGGAAGGGTCGATACGCAGTATTTT
>NA|TRBD1|TRBJ1-1|TRBV19
CASSRYRGGGTEAFF
TGTGCCAGTAGTAGATACAGGGGGGGCGGCACTGAAGCTTTCTTT
>NA|NA|TRBJ2-7|TRBV7-9
CASSLEWGASYEQYF
TGTGCCAGCAGCTTAGAGTGGGGGGCTTCCTACGAGCAGTACTTC
>once|NA|TRBJ2-1|TRBV20-1
CSARAQAEQFF
TGCAGTGCTAGGGCGCAGGCTGAGCAGTTCTTC
>NA|TRBD1|TRBJ1-1|TRBV10-3
CAISEPATTGATEAFF
TGTGCCATCAGTGAGCCTGCCACGACAGGGGCCACTGAAGCTTTCTTT
>NA|TRBD1|TRBJ2-7|TRBV7-2
CASSLGSGTGSYEQYF
TGTGCCAGCAGCTTAGGATCCGGGACAGGGTCCTACGAGCAGTACTTC
>NA|NA|TRBJ2-7|TRBV18
CASSPGTEQYF
TGTGCCAGCTCACCTGGGACCGAGCAGTACTTC
>NA|NA|TRBJ2-1|TRBV5-1
CASSLAANEQFF
TGCGCCAGCAGCTTGGCGGCAAATGAGCAGTTCTTC
>NA|TRBD2|TRBJ2-2|TRBV7-6
CASSLSGMDGELFF
TGTGCCAGCAGCTTAAGCGGGATGGACGGGGAGCTGTTTTTT
>NA|TRBD2|TRBJ2-1|TRBV29-1
CSVSSGSYNEQFF
TGCAGCGTCTCTAGCGGGAGCTACAATGAGCAGTTCTTC
>once|NA|TRBJ2-3|TRBV30
CAWSPGLQDTQYF
TGTGCCTGGAGTCCGGGCCTTCAGGATACGCAGTATTTT
>NA|NA|TRBJ2-7|TRBV7-5
CARSSFPPTRGHINYEQYF
TGTGCCAGAAGCTCCTTCCCCCCCACCAGGGGACACATAAACTACGAGCAGTACTTC
>NA|TRBD1|TRBJ1-1|TRBV3-1/TRBV3-2
CASSPGDRKNTEAFF
TGTGCCAGCAGCCCGGGGGACAGAAAGAACACTGAAGCTTTCTTT